This TCR beta chain originates from a study of shared clonotypes between healthy human individuals. The CDR3 sequence is 14 residues long. Germline V gene sequence: CDR1 SNHLY, CDR2 FYNNEI. J gave up 0 bases and V 6 bases, and 5 bases lay outside the gene matches. The authors' processing: Filtering differed for immunoSEQ, which gave only junction sequences without quality scores. Using immunoSEQ multiplex PCR, the repertoire was profiled, and TCRdb retains in-frame clones only, with some absent. The V and J calls and the clone size are those of that table, but D and trimming were determined from the DNA. The table records over a million clones, about 84% of them present only once. Both subsets, CD45RA+ naive and CD45RA-negative memory, were split from the CD4+ cells.

The chain joins TRBV2 to TRBJ2-7; 7 bases fit TRBD2. The sample consisted of memory CD4+ T cells from PBMCs. Subset defined: CD45RA-negative fraction. The origin of this receptor is a man between 18 and 29 years old in good health. Some clones in this sample may be carry-over from other donors' samples. Here the CDR3 reads CASRSRDYSYEQYF. CDR3 DNA sequence: TGTGCCAGCAGGAGCCGGGACTACTCCTACGAGCAGTACTTC.